This T cell receptor beta chain comes out of a study of Ad26.COV2.S vaccination and SARS-CoV-2 variants. Turning to this clone: Its antigen remains unknown.

Germline CDR1 and CDR2: DFQATT and SNEGSKA (reference sequence). This CDR3 spans 11 amino acids. Trimming pared 6 bases from V and 2 bases from J, leaving 7 bases between. The study, taken as a whole, reports: The authors reported substantial breadth in spike-specific CD8+ and CD4+ T cell responses after vaccination.

The treatment denotes: 15 to 20 received Ad26.COV2.S at low or high dose, single or two shots; 5 received placebo; per-sample allocation not given. Sampling was performed 63 days after the first vaccine or placebo injection. An adult of 18-55 years in Boston served as donor. It was Wuhan-strain SARS-CoV-2 spike that the Ad26 vaccine vector expressed. Using immunoSEQ multiplex PCR, the repertoire was profiled, and TCRdb retains in-frame clones only, with some absent. The sample contains almost 400,000 clones, about 91% of which appear only once. The sequences come from peripheral blood, collected in a trial of Ad26.COV2.S vaccine versus placebo. The source of this sequence is a person aged 18-65 years who received the Ad26.COV2.S COVID-19 vaccine or a placebo. The chain carries TRBV20-1 and TRBJ2-5; D gene uncertain. CDR3 sequence (DNA): TGCAGTGCCCACCATCAAGAGACCCAGTACTTC. Amino acids: CSAHHQETQYF.